This T cell receptor beta chain comes out of a study of cytomegalovirus exposure and HLA in healthy donors. V was shortened by 6 bases and J by 1 base, with 13 bases between the two germline ends. CDR1 MDHEN and CDR2 SYDVKM come from the germline V gene. The CDR3 covers 16 residues. PCR primers comprised 60 Vbeta and 13 Jbeta primers. Sequenced by immunoSEQ multiplex PCR; TCRdb stores in-frame clones only, minus some. With tens of thousands of clones in the sample, the ten largest clones hold roughly 2%. The chain combines TRBV28 with TRBJ2-6; D is uncertain. This sequence originates from a woman aged 18-29 years in good health and CMV-seronegative. Sequencing used PBMCs. CDR3 sequence (DNA): TGTGCCAGCAGCTTGCCCCTAGAATCTGGGGCCAACGTCCTGACTTTC. Protein sequence: CASSLPLESGANVLTF. The entire variable domain, with the rest obtained from reference TRBV28 and TRBJ2-6, is as follows: DVKVTQSSRYLVKRTGEKVFLECVQDMDHENMFWYRQDPGLGLRLIYFSYDVKMKEKGDIPEGYSVSREKKERFSLILESASTNQTSMYLCASSLPLESGANVLTFGAGSRLTVL.